These 5 T cell receptor beta chains share one sample of origin, sequenced in a study of OX40 agonist ivuxolimab in advanced cancers. Sequencing was performed with immunoSEQ multiplex PCR; in TCRdb, only in-frame clones are kept and a portion is missing. The sample includes 80,000 to 100,000 clones, 85% to 90% of them seen just once. The specimen comprised CD4+ or CD8+ T cells sorted from blood, sampled in a trial of the OX40 agonist ivuxolimab. Receptor source: an adult with an advanced solid tumor such as melanoma, head and neck, liver or kidney cancer.

This clone was detected a few times. The chain links TRBV10-1 to TRBJ1-4, with D maybe TRBD1 (5 bases). The CDR3 has 13 amino acids. V was shortened by 0 bases and J by 14 bases, with 13 bases between the two germline ends. Looked up from germline, CDR1 is WNHNN and CDR2 is SYGVQD (reference sequence). CDR3: CASSESSHRGLFF. Here the CDR3 DNA reads TGCGCCAGCAGTGAGTCTTCTCATCGGGGGCTGTTTTTT.

In this sample, this clone turned up once. CDR3 DNA: TGTGCCATCAGTGAGTCCCAACGGGGCGGGAGGTTAAATGAGCAGTTCTTC. The encoded protein is CAISESQRGGRLNEQFF. This chain uses TRBV10-3 with TRBJ2-1, with 8 bases identical to TRBD2. In germline, CDR1 is ENHRY, CDR2 SYGVKD. V was clipped by 0 bases and J by 7 bases; unmatched bases: 11. The CDR3 covers 17 residues.

The V gene is TRBV19, the J gene TRBJ1-2; 7 bases line up with TRBD1. This CDR3 has 13 residues. Germline V lookup: CDR1 LNHDA, CDR2 SQIVND (reference sequence). V shed 6 bases and J 7 bases; nucleotides not matched to a gene: 8. This chain's CDR3 is CASRISDRAGYTF. Written as DNA, the CDR3 is TGTGCCAGTAGGATTTCTGACAGGGCTGGCTACACCTTC.

The chain combines TRBV27 with TRBJ2-5, with D possibly matching TRBD1 (5 bases). The CDR3 has 14 amino acids. CDR1 MNHEY and CDR2 SMNVEV come from the germline V gene (reference sequence). V was cut by 3 bases and J by 1 base, with 9 bases left in between. The CDR3 region has the DNA TGTGCCAGCAGTTTTGGGGCAGCCCAAGAGACCCAGTACTTC. Protein product: CASSFGAAQETQYF.

The V call is TRBV13, the J call TRBJ2-7; tentatively, D is TRBD2 (6 bases). Germline values: CDR1 PRHDT, CDR2 FYEKMQ (reference sequence). Trimming left V 4 bases short and J 8 bases short, with 18 bases between. The CDR3 is 14 residues long. This chain's CDR3 is CASSSRSGLVQQYF. As DNA, the CDR3 is TGTGCCAGCAGCTCTCGAAGCGGGCTCGTACAGCAGTACTTC.